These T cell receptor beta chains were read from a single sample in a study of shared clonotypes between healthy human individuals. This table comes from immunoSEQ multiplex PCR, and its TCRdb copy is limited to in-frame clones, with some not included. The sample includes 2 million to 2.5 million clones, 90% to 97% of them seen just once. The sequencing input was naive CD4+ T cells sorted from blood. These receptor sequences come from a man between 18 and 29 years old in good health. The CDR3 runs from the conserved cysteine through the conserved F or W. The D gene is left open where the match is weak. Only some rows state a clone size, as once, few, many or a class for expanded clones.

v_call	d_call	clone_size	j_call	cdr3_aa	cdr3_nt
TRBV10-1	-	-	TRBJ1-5	CASSAGGPGHQPQHF	TGCGCCAGCAGTGCTGGGGGCCCTGGCCATCAGCCCCAGCATTTT
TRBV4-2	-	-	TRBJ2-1	CASSQGETGRGHNEQFF	TGTGCCAGCAGCCAGGGTGAAACAGGGAGGGGACACAATGAGCAGTTCTTC
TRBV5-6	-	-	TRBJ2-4	CASSLDNRGGRNIQYF	TGTGCCAGCAGCTTGGATAATAGGGGGGGCCGAAACATTCAGTACTTC
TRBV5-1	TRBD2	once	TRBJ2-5	CASSWTSQETQYF	TGCGCCAGCAGCTGGACTAGTCAAGAGACCCAGTACTTC
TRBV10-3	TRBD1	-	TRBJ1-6	CAIGTGQGAGSPLHF	TGTGCCATCGGGACGGGACAGGGGGCCGGATCACCCCTCCACTTT
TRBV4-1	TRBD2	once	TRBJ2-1	CASSQGTSGVNEQFF	TGCGCCAGCAGCCAGGGGACTAGCGGGGTTAATGAGCAGTTCTTC
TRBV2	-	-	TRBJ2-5	CASSEPGRQETQYF	TGTGCCAGCAGTGAACCGGGACGGCAAGAGACCCAGTACTTC
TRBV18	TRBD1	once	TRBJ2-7	CASSTNRDSPYEQYF	TGTGCCAGCTCAACTAACCGGGACAGTCCCTACGAGCAGTACTTC
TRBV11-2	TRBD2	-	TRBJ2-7	CASSAGLAGTYEQYF	TGTGCCAGCAGCGCCGGACTAGCGGGGACCTACGAGCAGTACTTC
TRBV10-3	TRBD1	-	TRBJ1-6	CAIHPTGSGNSPLHF	TGTGCCATCCATCCGACAGGGAGCGGTAATTCACCCCTCCACTTT
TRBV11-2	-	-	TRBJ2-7	CASSLLPFIAVSSYEQYF	TGTGCCAGCAGCTTATTACCCTTCATAGCGGTTAGCTCCTACGAGCAGTACTTC
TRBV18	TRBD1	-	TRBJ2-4	CASSPTQGGSDIQYF	TGTGCCAGCTCACCCACCCAAGGGGGCAGTGACATTCAGTACTTC
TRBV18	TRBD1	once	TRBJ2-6	CASSPVTLQGAPGANVLTF	TGTGCCAGCTCGCCCGTGACACTCCAGGGGGCGCCTGGGGCCAACGTCCTGACTTTC
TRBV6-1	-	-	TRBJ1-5	CASSEVASRQPQHF	TGTGCCAGCAGTGAAGTTGCCTCCCGTCAGCCCCAGCATTTT
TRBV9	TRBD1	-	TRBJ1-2	CASSPTGGTNGYTF	TGTGCCAGCAGCCCAACAGGGGGAACGAATGGCTACACCTTC